This entry lists 26 T cell receptor beta chains sequenced from one sample in a study of B cell selection in AIRE deficiency. Sorted regulatory T cells were CD4-positive, CD25-high and CD127-low or negative. The repertoire was sequenced with immunoSEQ multiplex PCR; TCRdb's copy has only in-frame clones and lacks some. The repertoire holds about 22,000 clones, with about nine tenths as singletons. Material for sequencing was CD4+CD25+ Tregs sorted from PBMCs. The receptors were gathered from a human donor in good health.

The rearrangement uses TRBV10-2 and TRBJ2-7; TRBD1 agrees at 7 bases. V gave up 6 bases and J gave up 2 bases; unmatched junction bases: 7. The V gene's germline CDR1 is WSHSY and CDR2 SAAADI. This CDR3 comprises 14 residues. In nucleotides, the CDR3 is TGCGCCAGCAGAGAACCCGGACAGGCCTACGAGCAGTACTTC. Protein product: CASREPGQAYEQYF.

This chain uses TRBV9 with TRBJ2-1; the D is unclear. Germline CDR1 SGDLS, CDR2 YYNGEE. The V and J ends lost 2 bases and 7 bases respectively, with 7 bases between them. The CDR3 spans 12 residues. CDR3 amino acids: CASSVDWNEQFF. CDR3 nucleotides: TGTGCCAGCAGCGTCGACTGGAATGAGCAGTTCTTC. Looking up the rest from reference TRBV9 and TRBJ2-1 gives the full variable domain: DSGVTQTPKHLITATGQRVTLRCSPRSGDLSVYWYQQSLDQGLQFLIQYYNGEERAKGNILERFSAQQFPDLHSELNLSSLELGDSALYFCASSVDWNEQFFGPGTRLTVL.

This chain links TRBV2 with TRBJ2-2; tentative D call: TRBD2 (5 bases). The CDR3 is 15 amino acids. V lost 4 bases and J lost 6, with 15 bases in between. Per germline, CDR1 SNHLY and CDR2 FYNNEI. The CDR3 DNA follows: TGTGCCAGCAGTGGGGGTAGCGTTTTGGCCGGGGAGCTGTTTTTT. Translating gives CASSGGSVLAGELFF.

V gene TRBV7-2 combines with J gene TRBJ1-1; possibly TRBD1 for D (5 bases). This CDR3 is 13 amino acids long. The germline V gene encodes CDR1 SGHTA and CDR2 FQGNSA. With 3 bases removed from V and 11 bases from J, the gap between germline ends came to 16 bases. Here the CDR3 DNA reads TGTGCCAGCAGCTTTGCGGTCGCAGGGTGGGCTTTCTTT. Translation: CASSFAVAGWAFF.

This clone was seen just once. The J gene is TRBJ1-2, the V gene TRBV5-6; 10 bases align to TRBD1. The CDR3 has 13 residues. V lost 4 bases, J lost 7 bases, and 4 bases stayed unmatched. The germline V gene has CDR1 SGHDT and CDR2 YYEEEE. The DNA of the CDR3 is TGTGCCAGCAGCCCCGGGGACAGGGGTGGCTACACCTTC. Amino acids: CASSPGDRGGYTF.

The chain combines TRBV6-5 with TRBJ2-3; TRBD2 matches at 11 bases. CDR3 size: 15 residues. The V and J ends lost 6 bases and 6 bases, in that order; junction bases with no gene match: 8. CDR1 is MNHEY, CDR2 SVGAGI, per germline. As DNA, the CDR3 is TGTGCCAGCAGGCCCACTAGCGGGGGTAGCGATACGCAGTATTTT. It is translated as CASRPTSGGSDTQYF.

The gene calls are TRBV6-5 and TRBJ2-2, with TRBD1 identical over 8 bases. The CDR3 extends over 15 amino acids. Unmatched junction bases numbered 11, after V lost 7 bases and J lost 7 bases. Per the germline V gene, CDR1 is MNHEY and CDR2 is SVGAGI. DNA for the CDR3: TGTGCCAGCAAGAAAGCCGGACAGGGTTTCGGGGAGCTGTTTTTT. Translating gives CASKKAGQGFGELFF.

The chain combines TRBV10-3 with TRBJ2-7; possible D gene TRBD1, 5 bases. The V gene lost 4 bases and the J gene lost 7 bases, with 17 bases spanning the gap. Germline V gene sequence: CDR1 ENHRY, CDR2 SYGVKD. This CDR3 is built from 14 residues. The CDR3 loop reads CAISGVETVTEQYF. The CDR3 DNA reads TGTGCCATCAGTGGTGTCGAGACAGTTACTGAGCAGTACTTC.

This chain links TRBV6-5 with TRBJ1-1; TRBD1 aligns across 11 bases. V dropped 2 bases and J dropped 5; count of bases not matched to a gene: 1. The germline CDR1 and CDR2 sequences are MNHEY and SVGAGI. This CDR3 region has 14 residues. CDR3 DNA: TGTGCCAGCAGTTACGGACAGGGGGCGACTGAAGCTTTCTTT. Encoded protein: CASSYGQGATEAFF.

The chain links TRBV7-9 to TRBJ1-4; D is ambiguous. V was trimmed by 5 bases and J by 13 bases, leaving 14 bases between them. This CDR3 spans 12 amino acids. Germline-derived CDR1 and CDR2 are SEHNR and FQNEAQ (reference sequence). The CDR3, as DNA: TGTGCCAGCAGCGACGGGAGTTTGGGACTGTTTTTT. It is translated as CASSDGSLGLFF.

This rearrangement joins TRBV19 to TRBJ1-2; weak D call: TRBD1 (6 bases). The germline V and J ends were trimmed by 5 bases and 3 bases, with 16 bases remaining between them. Per the germline V gene, CDR1 is LNHDA and CDR2 is SQIVND (reference sequence). CDR3 length: 15 amino acids. CDR3 region: CASSWKAGADYGYTF. In DNA, the CDR3 is TGTGCCAGTAGTTGGAAGGCAGGGGCGGACTATGGCTACACCTTC. Full variable domain (remainder filled in from reference TRBV19 and TRBJ1-2): DGGITQSPKYLFRKEGQNVTLSCEQNLNHDAMYWYRQDPGQGLRLIYYSQIVNDFQKGDIAEGYSVSREKKESFPLTVTSAQKNPTAFYLCASSWKAGADYGYTFGSGTRLTVV.

This clone was observed once. The rearrangement links TRBV5-1 to TRBJ1-1; a possible D gene is TRBD1 (6 bases). V was cut by 5 bases and J by 0 bases, with 14 bases left in between. The germline V gene has CDR1 SGHRS and CDR2 YFSETQ. The CDR3 has 15 residues. The CDR3 is CASRVGGSMNTEAFF. The CDR3 DNA follows: TGCGCCAGCAGAGTGGGGGGCTCGATGAACACTGAAGCTTTCTTT.

The rearrangement uses TRBV30 and TRBJ1-2; the match to TRBD1 covers 8 bases. The CDR3 spans 14 residues. Trimming removed 6 bases from V and 4 bases from J; junction bases left unmatched: 10. Germline V CDR1 and CDR2: GTSNPN, SVGIG (reference sequence). CDR3 DNA sequence: TGTGCCTGTGCTAAAACAGGGGGAGGCTATGGCTACACCTTC. Translated, it gives CACAKTGGGYGYTF.

The chain has TRBV7-9 and TRBJ1-4; no firm D call. The V and J ends lost 5 bases and 4 bases respectively, with 14 bases between them. Germline CDR1 and CDR2: SEHNR and FQNEAQ (reference sequence). The CDR3 length is 15 residues. CDR3: CASSQLPTYNEKLFF. The CDR3 DNA reads TGTGCCAGCAGCCAGCTCCCGACTTATAATGAAAAACTGTTTTTT.

The chain is built from TRBV5-1 and TRBJ1-1; 7 bases are shared with TRBD1. There are 17 residues in the CDR3. CDR1 SGHRS and CDR2 YFSETQ come from the germline V gene. J lost 0 bases, V lost 4 bases, and 12 bases had no gene match. CDR3 loop: CASSNRQGPSMNTEAFF. Here the CDR3 DNA reads TGCGCCAGCAGCAATAGACAGGGACCTTCCATGAACACTGAAGCTTTCTTT.

J is TRBJ2-7 and V is TRBV7-8, with a weak D call TRBD2 (6 bases). Between the trimmed V and J ends, which lost 0 bases and 1 base, there was a span of 7 bases. The CDR3 runs to 14 residues. CDR1 is SGHVS and CDR2 is FQNEAQ in the germline V gene. CDR3 nucleotides: TGTGCCAGCAGCTTAGCGGGGACTTCCTACGAGCAGTACTTC. It translates to CASSLAGTSYEQYF.

This chain links TRBV19 with TRBJ1-4; 10 positions agree with TRBD1. J was trimmed by 6 bases and V by 6 bases; bases with no gene match: 7. CDR1 and CDR2 (germline): LNHDA, SQIVND (reference sequence). This CDR3 has 15 residues. The CDR3 bases are TGTGCCAGTAGAAGAGACAGGGGGCAATATGAAAAACTGTTTTTT. As protein: CASRRDRGQYEKLFF.

This clone has just one count. The chain uses TRBV5-1 and TRBJ1-4; 7 bases match TRBD1. Trimming cost V 6 bases and J 5 bases; bases outside gene matches: 4. The CDR3 runs 13 residues. Germline V gives CDR1 SGHRS, CDR2 YFSETQ. CDR3 bases: TGCGCCAGCACCGAACAGGGGAATGAAAAACTGTTTTTT. Translation gives CASTEQGNEKLFF.

This chain connects TRBV13 to TRBJ2-1; no definite D call. CDR1 and CDR2 (germline): PRHDT, FYEKMQ (reference sequence). Trimming removed 5 bases at V and 4 bases at J, with 21 bases between. This CDR3 contains 17 residues. CDR3 bases: TGTGCCAGCAGCCCTAGGGCTCGGGCAGCGATTTACAATGAGCAGTTCTTC. This translates into CASSPRARAAIYNEQFF. The full variable domain, with the rest looked up from reference TRBV13 and TRBJ2-1, is AAGVIQSPRHLIKEKRETATLKCYPIPRHDTVYWYQQGPGQDPQFLISFYEKMQSDKGSIPDRFSAQQFSDYHSELNMSSLELGDSALYFCASSPRARAAIYNEQFFGPGTRLTVL.

V gene TRBV9 combines with J gene TRBJ2-7; D ambiguous. The germline CDR1 and CDR2 sequences are SGDLS and YYNGEE. This CDR3 comprises 16 residues. V shed 2 bases and J shed 3 bases, with 18 bases lying between them. CDR3 sequence (DNA): TGTGCCAGCAGCGTGGGCCCTCGAGATAGCCTCTACGAGCAGTACTTC. It translates to CASSVGPRDSLYEQYF. Supplemented by reference TRBV9 and TRBJ2-7, the full variable domain reads DSGVTQTPKHLITATGQRVTLRCSPRSGDLSVYWYQQSLDQGLQFLIQYYNGEERAKGNILERFSAQQFPDLHSELNLSSLELGDSALYFCASSVGPRDSLYEQYFGPGTRLTVT.

The rearrangement uses TRBV4-1 and TRBJ2-7; the D gene is possibly TRBD1 (6 bases). Between the trimmed V and J ends, which lost 2 bases and 2 bases, there was a span of 13 bases. The germline gives CDR1 MGHRA, CDR2 YSYEKL. This CDR3 contains 15 residues. The CDR3: CASSQSRDTTYEQYF. DNA for the CDR3: TGCGCCAGCAGCCAATCCCGGGACACCACCTACGAGCAGTACTTC.

This clone was counted once. This chain links TRBV5-5 with TRBJ1-1; D gene unclear. V was cut by 4 bases and J by 1 base, with 11 bases left in between. The CDR3 spans 14 residues. CDR1 is SGHKS, CDR2 YYEKEE, per germline (reference sequence). The CDR3 DNA reads as TGTGCCAGCAGCCGCCGGGAGGCGAACACTGAAGCTTTCTTT. This translates into CASSRREANTEAFF.

This clone has only one observation. The chain recombines TRBV7-2 with TRBJ2-2; D gene unclear. This CDR3 has 15 residues. V gave up 2 bases and J gave up 6 bases, with 13 bases separating them. CDR1 SGHTA and CDR2 FQGNSA come from the germline V gene. The DNA for the CDR3 is TGTGCCAGCAGCTTAAGAGGCAGTTGGGCCGGGGAGCTGTTTTTT. This translates into CASSLRGSWAGELFF.

The gene calls are TRBV6-4 and TRBJ2-7; no clear D gene. CDR1 and CDR2 (germline): MRHNA, SNTAGT. The length of the CDR3 is 14 residues. V lost 0 bases, J lost 1 base, and 7 bases lay in between. The CDR3 spells CASSDSSWSYEQYF. DNA of the CDR3: TGTGCCAGCAGTGACTCCAGCTGGTCCTACGAGCAGTACTTC.

The CDR3 sequence: CASSLDLSGNTIYF. The CDR3 DNA is TGTGCCAGCAGCCTGGACCTCTCTGGAAACACCATATATTTT. The rearrangement uses TRBV9 and TRBJ1-3; D remains unclear. The V gene lost 4 bases and the J gene lost 0 bases, with 8 bases spanning the gap. From germline, CDR1 is SGDLS and CDR2 YYNGEE. The CDR3 covers 14 residues.

The chain employs TRBV19 and TRBJ1-5; possibly TRBD1 for D (6 bases). The CDR3 spans 17 residues. Trimming pared 0 bases from V and 5 bases from J, leaving 17 bases between. Germline loops: CDR1 LNHDA, CDR2 SQIVND (reference sequence). The CDR3 coding sequence is TGTGCCAGTAGTATAGAGGGGGGCAGACGGAACGATCAGCCCCAGCATTTT. This sequence encodes CASSIEGGRRNDQPQHF.